This T cell receptor (beta chain) is drawn from a study of beta chain features in type 1 diabetes (dated by TCRdb to 2017 to 2018). In terms of the full investigation: No differences in mean age, gender distribution, total cell number or subset yield were found between patients and healthy donors. In the study, TCRB repertoires of sorted circulating CD4+ T cell subsets from recently diagnosed type 1 diabetes patients were compared with those of matched healthy donors. A total of 100 million to 110 million sorted cells were examined across all samples, and a strong correlation was observed between cell number per subset and RNA yield. Whereas all 30 or so donors provided naive and central memory subsets, regulatory and stem cell-like memory subsets were isolated from just 8 patients and about 8 healthy donors.

As regards this clone: The target of this receptor is not known. No clone much larger than this one lies a single base away; base qualities are absent.

The entire amount of isolated RNA was reverse transcribed using the High Capacity cDNA Reverse Transcription Kit, so the sequenced TCRB transcripts were expressed ones. Deep immunoSEQ sequencing was applied to naive, central memory and regulatory T cell samples, giving an average of about 3.57 million total reads per sample. Sorted cells were lysed in RLT buffer, and RNA was extracted using DNase-treated RNeasy Micro or Mini kits according to cell number. Each cell subset was processed separately to prevent cross-contamination, with patient and healthy donor samples processed together. Using the immunoSEQ multiplex PCR, TCRB sequences were amplified from cDNA into 87-bp fragments spanning the CDR3 region. The amplicons were sequenced using the Illumina HiSeq platform. The paper's data handling went like this. Synthetic template baselines were used to correct PCR bias computationally, reads within Hamming distance 2 were collapsed together, and singletons that could not be merged were discarded. Reads were aligned against IMGT so that V, D and J genes, CDR3 length and insertions or deletions at six rearrangement sites could be assigned. Within each subset, clonotype counts were normalized to sorted cell number, after which true diversity and Gini coefficients were computed with the tcR R package. The overlap coefficient, calculated on TCRB nucleotide sequences, was used to measure repertoire sharing. TCRdb took over this immuneACCESS table, retaining in-frame rearrangements with V and J assigned. Such tables are incomplete; in checked studies, under half of the missing clones stem from an unresolved V gene, and the remainder is unexplained. That table gives V, J and clone size, and the DNA gave D and trimming. The sample has around 160,000 clones on record, about 10% of them singletons. The ten largest clones represent about 0.65% of the sample.

For CDR1 and CDR2, the germline V gene lists SGHRS and YFSETQ. The germline V and J ends show losses of 0 bases and 6 bases respectively, and no gene match explains 3 bases of the junction. There are 16 amino acids in the CDR3, from cysteine to phenylalanine inclusive. CDR3 DNA only is kept here, 48 bases in frame from base 1. Beyond this particular receptor, the publication reports: The naive, central memory and regulatory TCRB repertoires appeared to resemble one another more closely among patients than among healthy donors. PCR may preferentially amplify shorter templates, but because patient and control samples were amplified and corrected together, any resulting skew would affect both groups equally. A moderate but significant shortening of TCRB CDR3 length was observed in type 1 diabetes patients in all four CD4+ subsets. Because cDNA was sequenced instead of genomic DNA, activated cells with high expression could be over-represented, although the groups did not differ in activation or CD3 levels. HLA sub-analyses involved small numbers of individuals, so any influence of HLA type on TCRB rearrangement remained unresolved. At VDJ recombination sites, type 1 diabetes patients had fewer insertions and more deleted nucleotides, which implies abnormalities in thymic rearrangement.

A single peripheral blood draw of approximately 100 mL on average was collected from each donor into heparinised tubes. A BD FACSAria II and a panel including CD45RO, CCR7, CD25, CD127, CD95 and CD27 were used to sort naive, central memory, regulatory and stem cell-like memory CD4+ T cells. Every sorted population had a purity above 95%. PBMCs were isolated immediately by Lymphoprep density gradient centrifugation and stained directly without culture. So that batch effects would be minimized, each experiment stained and sorted samples in pairs, pairing one healthy donor with one patient. Recombination joined TRBV5-1 with TRBJ2-3; 14 of the junction bases match TRBD2. The TCR was taken from a woman in her thirties with type 1 diabetes. What was sequenced was central memory CD4+ T cells from blood. The DNA sequence is given as TGCGCCAGCAGCTTGGCGGGACTAGCGGGAGTCGATACGCAGTATTTT. Translated, it reads CASSLAGLAGVDTQYF.